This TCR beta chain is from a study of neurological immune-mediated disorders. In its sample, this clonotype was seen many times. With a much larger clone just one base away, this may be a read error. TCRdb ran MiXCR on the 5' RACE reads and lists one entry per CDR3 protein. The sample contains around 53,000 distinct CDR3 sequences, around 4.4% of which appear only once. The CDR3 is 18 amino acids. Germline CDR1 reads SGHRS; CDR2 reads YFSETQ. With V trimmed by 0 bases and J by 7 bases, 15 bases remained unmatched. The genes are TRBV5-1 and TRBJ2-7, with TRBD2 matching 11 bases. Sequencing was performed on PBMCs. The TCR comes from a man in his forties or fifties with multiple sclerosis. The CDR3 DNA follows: TGCGCCAGCAGCTTGGTTTCGACTAGCGGGATTGGGATCCAAGAGCAGTACTTC. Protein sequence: CASSLVSTSGIGIQEQYF. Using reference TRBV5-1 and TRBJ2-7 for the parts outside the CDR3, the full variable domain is KAGVTQTPRYLIKTRGQQVTLSCSPISGHRSVSWYQQTPGQGLQFLFEYFSETQRNKGNFPGRFSGRQFSNSRSEMNVSTLELGDSALYLCASSLVSTSGIGIQEQYFGPGTRLTVT.